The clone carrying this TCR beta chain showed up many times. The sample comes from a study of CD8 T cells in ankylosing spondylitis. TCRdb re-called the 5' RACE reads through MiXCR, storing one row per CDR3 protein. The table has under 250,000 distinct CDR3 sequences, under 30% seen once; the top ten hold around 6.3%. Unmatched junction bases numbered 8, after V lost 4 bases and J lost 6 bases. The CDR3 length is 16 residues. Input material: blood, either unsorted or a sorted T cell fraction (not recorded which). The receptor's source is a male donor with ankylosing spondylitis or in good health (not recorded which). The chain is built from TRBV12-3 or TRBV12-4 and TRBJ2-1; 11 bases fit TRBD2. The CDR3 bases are TGTGCCAGCAGTTCCCTAGCGGGAGGTCTCTCCAATGAGCAGTTCTTC. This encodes CASSSLAGGLSNEQFF.